The rows below give T cell receptor beta chains drawn from one sample of a study of blood T cell repertoires in COVID-19. The data were produced by immunoSEQ multiplex PCR, yet TCRdb's version contains in-frame clones alone and is incomplete. The sample contains roughly 350,000 clones, 75% to 90% of which appear only once. Material: peripheral blood. The receptors originated from a woman aged 18-29 years with acute or convalescent COVID-19. Both conserved end residues are part of each CDR3. Each record gives: J gene, clone size, D gene, V gene, CDR3 DNA, CDR3 protein. The D gene is left open where the match is weak. Expanded clones get a size class; other rows say once, few or many, or leave the size out.

j_call: TRBJ2-5; clone_size: .; d_call: TRBD1; v_call: TRBV7-8; cdr3_nt: TGTGCCAGCAGCCTCTCGACAGGGTCCCAAGAGACCCAGTACTTC; cdr3_aa: CASSLSTGSQETQYF
j_call: TRBJ1-2; clone_size: .; d_call: .; v_call: TRBV18; cdr3_nt: TGTGCCAGCTTAAATACCGCGGGGGTCCACTATGGCTACACCTTC; cdr3_aa: CASLNTAGVHYGYTF
j_call: TRBJ1-5; clone_size: .; d_call: .; v_call: TRBV10-2; cdr3_nt: TGCGCCAGCAGTGACTCGGTTGGCAATCAGCCCCAGCATTTT; cdr3_aa: CASSDSVGNQPQHF
j_call: TRBJ2-1; clone_size: few; d_call: .; v_call: TRBV5-6; cdr3_nt: TGTGCCAGCAGCCGAGTAAACAATGAGCAGTTCTTC; cdr3_aa: CASSRVNNEQFF
j_call: TRBJ2-3; clone_size: .; d_call: TRBD2; v_call: TRBV7-3; cdr3_nt: TGTGCCAGCAGCTTGACCCATAGCGGGGGGGCCAGAGATACGCAGTATTTT; cdr3_aa: CASSLTHSGGARDTQYF
j_call: TRBJ2-7; clone_size: .; d_call: TRBD1; v_call: TRBV2; cdr3_nt: TGTGCCAGCAGTTGGGACAGGGGGCGGGTCGAGCAGTACTTC; cdr3_aa: CASSWDRGRVEQYF
j_call: TRBJ1-5; clone_size: .; d_call: TRBD1; v_call: TRBV2; cdr3_nt: TGTGCCAGCAGTGGACAGGGGATTCAGCCCCAGCATTTT; cdr3_aa: CASSGQGIQPQHF
j_call: TRBJ2-5; clone_size: .; d_call: .; v_call: TRBV24-1; cdr3_nt: TGTGCCACCAGTGCAGGGTTTTCAGAGACCCAGTACTTC; cdr3_aa: CATSAGFSETQYF
j_call: TRBJ1-2; clone_size: .; d_call: TRBD1; v_call: TRBV28; cdr3_nt: TGTGCCAGCAGTCCCGGGACAGGCGTCTATGGCTACACCTTC; cdr3_aa: CASSPGTGVYGYTF
j_call: TRBJ1-6; clone_size: .; d_call: .; v_call: TRBV27; cdr3_nt: TGTGCCAGCAGTTCGGGTCGGTCTACCAATTCACCCCTCCACTTT; cdr3_aa: CASSSGRSTNSPLHF
j_call: TRBJ2-1; clone_size: .; d_call: .; v_call: TRBV19; cdr3_nt: TGTGCCAGCACCCCGGACAGTCCGAGCTCCTACAATGAGCAGTTCTTC; cdr3_aa: CASTPDSPSSYNEQFF
j_call: TRBJ1-2; clone_size: .; d_call: .; v_call: TRBV28; cdr3_nt: TGTGCCAGCAGGGCATCAACAGGCACTCCACACTATGGCTACACCTTC; cdr3_aa: CASRASTGTPHYGYTF
j_call: TRBJ1-1; clone_size: few; d_call: .; v_call: TRBV28; cdr3_nt: TGTGCCAGCAGTTTTGGGCAGTACGAAGCTTTCTTT; cdr3_aa: CASSFGQYEAFF
j_call: TRBJ2-7; clone_size: .; d_call: TRBD1; v_call: TRBV6-6; cdr3_nt: TGTGCCAGCAGTAAAGATTCACAGGGGACCTACGAGCAGTACTTC; cdr3_aa: CASSKDSQGTYEQYF
j_call: TRBJ2-5; clone_size: .; d_call: .; v_call: TRBV5-1; cdr3_nt: TGCGCCAGCAGCTTGACACAAGAGACCCAGTACTTC; cdr3_aa: CASSLTQETQYF
j_call: TRBJ1-5; clone_size: .; d_call: .; v_call: TRBV5-5; cdr3_nt: TGTGCCAGCAGCTTGGATCCAGGGATCAATCAGCCCCAGCATTTT; cdr3_aa: CASSLDPGINQPQHF
j_call: TRBJ1-1; clone_size: .; d_call: .; v_call: TRBV7-8; cdr3_nt: TGTGCCAGCAGCTCGGGTGTGGACACTGAAGCTTTCTTT; cdr3_aa: CASSSGVDTEAFF
j_call: TRBJ1-4; clone_size: .; d_call: .; v_call: TRBV2; cdr3_nt: TGTGCCAGCACTAGGCGGGGAACTAATGAAAAACTGTTTTTT; cdr3_aa: CASTRRGTNEKLFF